This is a list of T cell receptor beta chains from one sample in a study of identical twins. TCRdb redid the calling of the 5' RACE reads with MiXCR, one entry per CDR3 protein. Of approximately 590,000 distinct CDR3 sequences in the sample, 9.6% were seen once. These records were also assigned to another study, of yellow fever vaccine responses in identical twins.

The sequenced sample consisted of PBMCs. Every receptor here comes from a woman under 30 in good health. The CDR3 runs from the conserved cysteine through the conserved F or W. Clone sizes are given selectively: once, few, many, or a class where the clone is expanded.

v_call	j_call	clone_size	cdr3_aa
TRBV28	TRBJ1-5	many	CASSQETGVSQPQHF
TRBV5-1	TRBJ2-1	many	CASRPQDRAINEQFF
TRBV11-2	TRBJ2-7	few	CASSLERGAYYEQYF
TRBV7-2	TRBJ2-5	few	CASSLDLAVQETQYF
TRBV29-1	TRBJ1-2	.	CSVTGQSGYTF
TRBV29-1	TRBJ2-7	.	CSTRAAGGYEQYF
TRBV2	TRBJ1-5	few	CASSADSPNQPQHF
TRBV5-1	TRBJ2-7	few	CASSGNSGGAYEQYF
TRBV7-9	TRBJ2-5	.	CASSFRQGAGETQYF
TRBV20-1	TRBJ2-7	.	CSAINRGVTYEQYF
TRBV20-1	TRBJ2-6	few	CSARDKGKGSGANVLTF
TRBV27	TRBJ2-7	.	CASSPRIGGNYEQYF
TRBV4-1	TRBJ2-7	.	CASSPWTAPQWF
TRBV27	TRBJ1-5	many	CASSLQGDNQPQHF